The 12 T cell receptor beta chains reported below all come from one sample, sequenced in a study of tumor-infiltrating lymphocytes in glioblastoma multiforme. Three nested ARM-PCR rounds with V-beta and C-beta primers built TCRB libraries. TCRdb recomputed calls from the multiplex PCR reads with MiXCR, one row per CDR3 protein. The repertoire holds more than 13,000 distinct CDR3 sequences, with about 69% as singletons. Source material: brain tumor tissue. The receptors derive from a male donor with glioblastoma.

The gene calls are TRBV11-2 and TRBJ1-6; D gene unclear. Germline lookup yields CDR1 SGHAT and CDR2 FQNNGV. V was trimmed by 1 base and J by 14 bases, leaving 6 bases between them. The CDR3 is made up of 11 amino acids. DNA for the CDR3: TGTGCCAGCAGCTTAGGGGGAACCCTCCACTTT. Protein product: CASSLGGTLHF.

The chain carries TRBV5-1 and TRBJ2-3, with D possibly TRBD1 on 5 matching bases. V lost 7 bases, J lost 11 bases, and 20 bases lay in between. Per the germline V gene, CDR1 is SGHRS and CDR2 is YFSETQ. CDR3 size: 13 residues. This CDR3 reads CASRSTQGSMQYF. CDR3 nucleotides: TGCGCCAGCCGCTCGACCCAGGGAAGTATGCAGTATTTT.

The chain joins TRBV20-1 to TRBJ1-1; D gene ambiguous. The germline gives CDR1 DFQATT, CDR2 SNEGSKA (reference sequence). V was cut by 0 bases and J by 4 bases, with 9 bases left in between. This CDR3 is built from 13 residues. CDR3 loop: CSARDKGITEAFF. For the CDR3, the DNA is TGCAGTGCTAGAGATAAGGGTATCACTGAAGCTTTCTTT.

As to this clonotype: Germline and junction disagree at one end, which may indicate a read error. This chain joins TRBV7-9 and TRBJ1-4, with D perhaps matching TRBD1 (6 bases). Germline V CDR1 and CDR2: SEHNR, FQNEAQ (reference sequence). The CDR3 totals 16 residues. In DNA form, the CDR3 reads TGTACCAGCAGCCAGTCATGGGGAACAGGGAGTGAAAAACTGTTTTTT. Its translation is CTSSQSWGTGSEKLFF.

This clonotype was seen ten or more times. The rearrangement uses TRBV28 and TRBJ1-1, with 7 bases identical to TRBD1. V trimming: 2 bases; J trimming: 10 bases; junction bases outside the gene matches: 10. From germline, CDR1 is MDHEN and CDR2 SYDVKM. This CDR3 is built from 14 residues. The CDR3 DNA is TGTGCCAGCAGTTTAATCTCGGACAGGCCTGGAGCTTTCTTT. This codes for CASSLISDRPGAFF.

Remarks on this clonotype: One end of the junction does not line up with germline, which may come from a read error. This chain uses TRBV11-1 with TRBJ2-7, with 9 bases fitting TRBD1. The CDR3 is 16 residues long. Germline assignment: CDR1 SGHAT and CDR2 FQDESV (reference sequence). The CDR3 region is CASILAPLDRGYGQYF. In DNA form, the CDR3 reads TGTGCCAGCATCTTAGCGCCTCTTGACAGGGGGTACGGGCAGTACTTC.

Ten or more counts support this clonotype. The rearrangement uses TRBV12-3 or TRBV12-4 and TRBJ2-1, with D possibly being TRBD2 (6 bases). This CDR3 has 13 residues. V lost 1 base and J lost 6, with 7 bases in between. In nucleotides, the CDR3 is TGTGCCAGCAGTTTAGGGAGGGTCAATGAGCAGTTCTTC. Translating it yields CASSLGRVNEQFF.

Regarding this clonotype: Likely a read error: the CDR3 ends without its conserved phenylalanine or tryptophan. The chain has TRBV20-1 and TRBJ2-1; 9 nucleotides match TRBD2. The CDR3 covers 15 residues. CDR1 DFQATT and CDR2 SNEGSKA come from the germline V gene (reference sequence). Losses at the gene ends were 5 bases for V and 4 bases for J; bases not matched to a gene: 9. The CDR3 coding sequence is TGCAGTGCTCCTCAAGCGGGAGGTTCTTACAATGAGCAGTTCTTA. Translated, it gives CSAPQAGGSYNEQFL.

For this clonotype: Relative to the germline gene, one junction end is altered; a read error may explain this. This chain connects TRBV20-1 to TRBJ2-7; no reliable D call. The CDR3 extends over 13 amino acids. Germline V CDR1 and CDR2: DFQATT, SNEGSKA (reference sequence). The CDR3 is CSATHSETYEQYF. As DNA, the CDR3 is TGCAGTGCCACCCACTCAGAGACCTACGAGCAATACTTC.

Concerning this clonotype: Germline and junction disagree at one end, which may indicate a read error. The chain links TRBV20-1 to TRBJ2-3; tentatively, D is TRBD2 (6 bases). CDR1 is DFQATT, CDR2 SNEGSKA, per germline (reference sequence). The CDR3 extends over 16 amino acids. This CDR3 reads CSARGRADTSIDSQYF. CDR3 sequence (DNA): TGCAGTGCTAGAGGTAGAGCAGACACTAGCATAGATTCGCAGTATTTT.

This clonotype has only a few counts. The chain recombines TRBV29-1 with TRBJ2-3; D is undetermined. Trimming took off 4 bases at V and 4 bases at J, with 12 bases between the two ends. Per germline, CDR1 SQVTM and CDR2 ANQGSEA. This CDR3 contains 13 residues. CDR3 coding DNA: TGCAGCGTTGTCCGGATTGGGCCAGATACGCAGTATTTT. Protein: CSVVRIGPDTQYF.

CDR3 DNA sequence: TGTGCCAGCAGCCAGGGACAGGGGGGGATGGGGCAGTTCTTC. Protein product: CASSQGQGGMGQFF. The chain carries TRBV5-4 and TRBJ2-1; 11 bases align to TRBD1. CDR1 and CDR2 (germline): SGHNT, YYREEE (reference sequence). This CDR3 is built from 14 residues. The V gene end was trimmed by 4 bases and the J gene end by 12 bases; junction bases not matched to a gene: 9.